These T cell receptor beta chains were read from a single sample in a study of tumor-infiltrating lymphocytes in glioblastoma multiforme. Via MiXCR, TCRdb re-called the multiplex PCR reads, giving one row per CDR3 protein. The sample shows around 15,000 distinct CDR3 sequences, over 65% of them seen only once. Source material: brain tumor tissue. Receptors were obtained from a male donor with glioblastoma. The CDR3 runs from the conserved cysteine through the conserved F or W. The D gene is left open where the match is weak. Clone size appears in some rows only: once, few, many, or a class for an expanded clone.

J,V,D,size,length,DNA,CDR3
TRBJ2-1,TRBV20-1,TRBD2,once,16,TGCAGTGCCCTGGGGACTAGCGGGAGGAAATACAATGAGCAGTTCTTC,CSALGTSGRKYNEQFF
TRBJ2-3,TRBV11-3,.,.,14,TGTGCCAGCAGTACCGGATCTAGCACAGATACGCGGTATTTT,CASSTGSSTDTRYF
TRBJ2-7,TRBV28,.,few,17,TGTGCCAGCAGTTACCCCCCCCGGGGACTCGGGACCTCCGAGCAGTACTTC,CASSYPPRGLGTSEQYF
TRBJ2-7,TRBV12-3/TRBV12-4,.,.,15,TGTGCCAGCAGTTTAGGGGCAGGGCAGACCTACGAGCAGTACTTC,CASSLGAGQTYEQYF
TRBJ1-4,TRBV5-4,.,.,13,TGTGCCAGCAGCTTGATGATGGGCGAAAAACTGTTTTTT,CASSLMMGEKLFF
TRBJ2-5,TRBV20-1,.,.,12,TGCAGTGCCCAGGGTGGCCGAGAGACCCAGTACTTC,CSAQGGRETQYF
TRBJ2-7,TRBV5-6,.,.,14,TGTGCCTCCAGAGGAAAGGACTCGAGCTGGGAGCAGTACTTC,CASRGKDSSWEQYF
TRBJ2-1,TRBV11-3,.,few,14,TGTGCCAGCAGCTTAGACGGCGGCTACAATGAGCAGTTCTTC,CASSLDGGYNEQFF
TRBJ2-5,TRBV10-2,TRBD2,.,13,TGCGCCAGCAGTGAAAGCGGGAGGGAGACCCAGTACTTC,CASSESGRETQYF
TRBJ1-5,TRBV2,.,.,17,TGTGCCAGTAGTGGGGACTCCATCTCAATAGGCAATCAGCCCCATCATTTT,CASSGDSISIGNQPHHF
TRBJ2-1,TRBV28,TRBD2,.,16,TGTGCCAGCAGTTTAGCCGGGACTAGCGTCAGCAATGAGCAGTTCTTC,CASSLAGTSVSNEQFF
TRBJ1-1,TRBV29-1,TRBD1,.,13,TGCAGCGCGTACAACTCAGGGACAGCTGAAGCTTTCTTT,CSAYNSGTAEAFF
TRBJ2-7,TRBV10-2,.,.,14,TGCGCTAGCAGTGAGACCTCGGGACTGGGTTTTCAGTACTTC,CASSETSGLGFQYF
TRBJ2-7,TRBV6-2/TRBV6-3,.,.,12,TGCGCCAGCAGTCGGGGGTTATGGGTGCAGTACTTC,CASSRGLWVQYF
TRBJ2-1,TRBV5-1,.,once,16,TGCGCCAGCAGCAGGGGAGACTTTGCAGAGAACAATGAGCAGTCCTTC,CASSRGDFAENNEQSF
TRBJ2-7,TRBV4-1,.,.,15,TGCGCCTGCAGCCAAGAAGGTTGGGGGGCCTACGAGCAGTACTTC,CACSQEGWGAYEQYF
TRBJ2-7,TRBV6-1,.,.,14,TGTGCCAGCAGCCCAGGGTGGGGTAGGTACGAGCAGTACTTC,CASSPGWGRYEQYF
TRBJ2-2,TRBV11-1,.,.,15,TGTGCCAGCACCTTGACTGCGACGGACACCGGGGAGCTGTTTTTT,CASTLTATDTGELFF
TRBJ2-3,TRBV11-3,TRBD2,.,19,TGTGCCAGCAGCTTAAGTAGCGGGAGAGTTGCCAGGGGCACAGATACGCAGTATTTT,CASSLSSGRVARGTDTQYF
TRBJ2-7,TRBV28,.,.,14,TGTGCCAGCATCACGCCCCTAGGGGCCTATGAGCAGTACTTC,CASITPLGAYEQYF
TRBJ2-5,TRBV11-2,.,.,15,TGTGCCAGCACCTTAAAGGGGTCTGGTGAGGAGACCCAGTACTTC,CASTLKGSGEETQYF
TRBJ2-3,TRBV6-5,.,few,17,TGTGCCAGCAGACCGCTAAGCAGGGGCCTCGGCACAGATACGCAGTATTTT,CASRPLSRGLGTDTQYF
TRBJ2-3,TRBV29-1,.,.,14,TGCAGCGTTGTACTCGCGGGATGGCCGAATGCGCAGTATTTT,CSVVLAGWPNAQYF
TRBJ2-3,TRBV20-1,.,.,12,TGCAGTTTGAAGGTTAGCACAGATACGCAGTATTTT,CSLKVSTDTQYF
TRBJ2-1,TRBV6-1,.,.,15,TGTGCCAGCAGTGAAGCGGACGAGGCCTACAATGAGCAGTTCTTC,CASSEADEAYNEQFF
TRBJ2-2,TRBV20-1,.,.,14,TGCAGTGCCAAGAAGGGGGGGAACACCGGGGAGCTGTTTTTT,CSAKKGGNTGELFF
TRBJ2-1,TRBV20-1,.,.,16,TGCAGTGCTCAACAATACACCCGGGGACGATACAATGAGCAGTTCTTC,CSAQQYTRGRYNEQFF
TRBJ1-5,TRBV20-1,TRBD1,.,17,TGCAGTGCTAGAGATCTGTTGAGGGGGCTCGTCAATCAGCCCCAGCATTTT,CSARDLLRGLVNQPQHF
TRBJ1-2,TRBV11-3,.,many,12,TGTGCCAGCAGCCAGGCTTCCTATGGCTACACCTTC,CASSQASYGYTF
TRBJ1-5,TRBV27,.,many,12,TGTGCCAGCAGCAAGATCAATCAGCCCCAGCATTTT,CASSKINQPQHF
TRBJ1-1,TRBV11-2,.,.,13,TGTGCCGGCAGCTTTGAACTTAACACTGAAGCTTTCTTT,CAGSFELNTEAFF
TRBJ2-1,TRBV11-3,.,once,13,TGTGCCAGCAGCTTAGGGGCTCTGGGTGAGCAGTTCTTC,CASSLGALGEQFF
TRBJ1-4,TRBV20-1,.,.,12,TGCAGTGCTGACCGGGCTGAGGAAAAACTGTTTTTT,CSADRAEEKLFF
TRBJ2-7,TRBV5-1,.,.,14,TGCGCCAGCAGCCCCGGTCTGGGACCAGGCGAGCAGTACTTC,CASSPGLGPGEQYF
TRBJ1-5,TRBV7-8,.,.,19,TGTGCCAGCCGCTTAGGAGGGTCAGGGAGGATTTATAGCAATCAGCCCCAGCATTTT,CASRLGGSGRIYSNQPQHF
TRBJ1-5,TRBV20-1,TRBD1,many,14,TGCAGTGCTAGGATGGGACAGGTCAATCAGCCCCAGCATTTT,CSARMGQVNQPQHF
TRBJ1-6,TRBV11-2,.,once,14,TGTGCCAGTAGCTTAGAATCGGGAGCTTCACCCATCCACTTT,CASSLESGASPIHF
TRBJ2-2,TRBV6-5,TRBD2,.,18,TGTGCCAGCAGTTCCCTGCCCTGGGGTCTCGGGAGGACCGGGGAGCTGTTTTTT,CASSSLPWGLGRTGELFF
TRBJ2-1,TRBV29-1,.,.,14,TGCAGCGTCGAGCGGGTCCTGGGCTCCAATGAGCAGTTCTTC,CSVERVLGSNEQFF
TRBJ1-5,TRBV20-1,TRBD1,few,16,TGCAATGCTAGAGATATGGACAGGGTTCTCAATCAGCCCAAGCACTTT,CNARDMDRVLNQPKHF
TRBJ2-1,TRBV4-1,.,.,15,TGCGCCAGCAGCCAAGAAGAAGAGCCATTTAATGAGCAGCTCTTC,CASSQEEEPFNEQLF
TRBJ2-7,TRBV21-1,.,.,17,TGTGCCGGCAGCAAAGACATCACTTCAGGGCGATCCTACGAGCAGTACTTC,CAGSKDITSGRSYEQYF
TRBJ2-1,TRBV4-1,.,.,15,TGCGCCAGCTGCCAAGAAGAAAAGCCTTTTAATGAGCAGTCCTTC,CASCQEEKPFNEQSF
TRBJ1-6,TRBV4-1,.,.,15,TGCGCCTGCCTAAACCTGGCATCTTGGGTTTCACCCCTCCACTTT,CACLNLASWVSPLHF
TRBJ2-1,TRBV29-1,.,.,15,TGCAGCGGGGGGGCGGACTTACTCTCCTACAATGAACAGTTCTTC,CSGGADLLSYNEQFF
TRBJ2-7,TRBV28,.,once,15,TGTGCCAGCAGTTTATTTTTAGGGGGGCGTTCCGAGCAGTGCTTC,CASSLFLGGRSEQCF
TRBJ1-4,TRBV30,TRBD1,.,15,TGTGCCAGGAGTAACCCACAGGGGGCGGGAGAAAAACTGTTTTTT,CARSNPQGAGEKLFF
TRBJ2-3,TRBV20-1,TRBD2,.,16,TGCAGTGCTAGATCCACCGCTAGCGGGGAGTCGGATACGCAGTATTTT,CSARSTASGESDTQYF
TRBJ2-7,TRBV7-8,.,.,13,TGTGCCAGCAGCTTAGAACTTTTCTACGAGCAGTACTTC,CASSLELFYEQYF
TRBJ2-2,TRBV11-3,TRBD2,few,16,TGTGCCAGCAGCTTATCCCCGGGGGGGCACACCGGGGAGCTGTTTTTT,CASSLSPGGHTGELFF
TRBJ2-5,TRBV6-6,TRBD2,few,14,TGTGCCAGCAATTCGGGGACTAGCGGTGAGACCCAGTACTTC,CASNSGTSGETQYF
TRBJ1-2,TRBV20-1,.,.,14,TGCGGTGCTGGGAGGCACAGTGTTAACTATGGCTACACCTTC,CGAGRHSVNYGYTF
TRBJ2-1,TRBV11-2,TRBD2,many,15,TGTGCCAGCAGCTCGACTAGCGGGAGTTTGGGTGAGCAGTTCTTC,CASSSTSGSLGEQFF
TRBJ2-2,TRBV5-6,.,.,16,TGTGCCAGCAGAAGCGGGTGGAGGTCGAACACCGGGGAGCTGTTTTTT,CASRSGWRSNTGELFF
TRBJ1-5,TRBV29-1,.,medium-sized,15,TGCAGCGTTGTAAGAGTCAGCAAAGGCAATCAGCCCCAGCATTTT,CSVVRVSKGNQPQHF
TRBJ2-3,TRBV20-1,.,.,19,TGCAGTGCTAGAGGGCTAGGCGATGAGCCAGGGTGGTTGGCAGATACGCAGTATTTT,CSARGLGDEPGWLADTQYF
TRBJ2-7,TRBV20-1,.,few,15,TGCAGTGCTAGTCGGCGACTAGTGGGGGGTTACGAGCAGTACTTC,CSASRRLVGGYEQYF
TRBJ2-1,TRBV7-9,.,.,17,TGTGCCTGCAGCGCCGAACTACTAGCTGGGGGAAGCAATGAGCAGTTCTTC,CACSAELLAGGSNEQFF